The 24 T cell receptor beta chains in this list originate from one sample, sequenced in a study of T cell responses to AZD1222 COVID-19 vaccine. Using immunoSEQ multiplex PCR, the repertoire was profiled, and TCRdb retains in-frame clones only, with some absent. The sample lists roughly 180,000 clones; about 94% were seen once. The starting material was peripheral blood, obtained on day 0 of AZD1222 vaccination. All receptors come from an adult in good health.

The rearrangement uses TRBV14 and TRBJ2-1, with TRBD2 matching over 9 bases. The length of the CDR3 is 15 residues. CDR1 and CDR2 (germline): SGHDN, FVKESK. With V trimmed by 2 bases and J by 6 bases, 5 bases remained unmatched. The CDR3 loop reads CASSQNSGRSNEQFF. CDR3 bases: TGTGCCAGCAGCCAAAATAGCGGGAGAAGCAATGAGCAGTTCTTC.

The rearrangement uses TRBV28 and TRBJ1-3, with D uncertain. Germline CDR1 is MDHEN and CDR2 is SYDVKM. The CDR3 contains 16 residues. Trimming left V 2 bases short and J 2 bases short, with 13 bases between. CDR3 amino acids: CASSLPIRVTGNTIYF. The CDR3 nucleotides are TGTGCCAGCAGTTTACCCATAAGAGTAACTGGAAACACCATATATTTT.

V and J are TRBV30 and TRBJ1-5; no definite D call. Deletions cut 0 bases from V and 9 bases from J, with 9 bases between. The germline gives CDR1 GTSNPN, CDR2 SVGIG (reference sequence). CDR3 length: 12 residues. Here the CDR3 DNA reads TGTGCCTGGAGTGTAAGGTCGGGGCCCCAGCATTTT. Protein product: CAWSVRSGPQHF. Drawing the rest from reference TRBV30 and TRBJ1-5, the complete variable domain is SQTIHQWPATLVQPVGSPLSLECTVEGTSNPNLYWYRQAAGRGLQLLFYSVGIGQISSEVPQNLSASRPQDRQFILSSKKLLLSDSGFYLCAWSVRSGPQHFGDGTRLSIL.

J is TRBJ1-2 and V is TRBV15; possible D gene TRBD1, 5 bases. Trimming shortened V by 4 bases and J by 1 base, and 7 bases separated the two germline ends. Germline V gene sequence: CDR1 LNHNV, CDR2 YYDKDF (reference sequence). The CDR3 is 13 amino acids. Here the CDR3 DNA reads TGTGCCACCAGCACCCAGGGTAACTATGGCTACACCTTC. It codes for CATSTQGNYGYTF.

This chain connects TRBV9 to TRBJ1-4; D is possibly TRBD1 (5 bases). Germline loops: CDR1 SGDLS, CDR2 YYNGEE. There are 13 residues in the CDR3. Trimming pared 0 bases from V and 8 bases from J, leaving 8 bases between. The CDR3 nucleotides read TGTGCCAGCAGCGTAGGGGACCACGAAAAACTGTTTTTT. The encoded protein is CASSVGDHEKLFF.

The gene calls are TRBV3-1 (or the pseudogene TRBV3-2) and TRBJ2-1; no firm D call. With 0 bases removed from V and 4 bases from J, the gap between germline ends came to 7 bases. Looked up from germline, CDR1 is LGHDT and CDR2 is YNNKEL (reference sequence). The CDR3 has 14 residues. CDR3 DNA sequence: TGTGCCAGCAGCCAAGACACCTCTTACAATGAGCAGTTCTTC. Protein product: CASSQDTSYNEQFF.

This clone was counted once. CDR3 sequence (DNA): TGTGCCACCAGTGATTTAGGGGGCAGGAACCAGCAGTTCTTC. This gives the protein CATSDLGGRNQQFF. The J gene is TRBJ2-1, the V gene TRBV24-1; 7 bases fit TRBD1. From germline, CDR1 is KGHDR and CDR2 SFDVKD. V shed 1 base, J shed 11 bases, and the junction held 7 bases outside the gene matches. The CDR3 totals 14 residues.

The chain uses TRBV19 and TRBJ1-5; D ambiguous. The germline gives CDR1 LNHDA, CDR2 SQIVND (reference sequence). The CDR3 length is 16 residues. Trimming removed 2 bases at V and 5 bases at J, with 16 bases between. DNA of the CDR3: TGTGCCAGTAGTATACCGTACCGTCGACATGATCAGCCCCAGCATTTT. Protein sequence: CASSIPYRRHDQPQHF. The whole variable domain, filled in from reference TRBV19 and TRBJ1-5, reads DGGITQSPKYLFRKEGQNVTLSCEQNLNHDAMYWYRQDPGQGLRLIYYSQIVNDFQKGDIAEGYSVSREKKESFPLTVTSAQKNPTAFYLCASSIPYRRHDQPQHFGDGTRLSIL.

V is TRBV4-3 and J is TRBJ2-3; D gene ambiguous. The V end was cut by 3 bases, the J end by 6 bases, with 7 bases between. This CDR3 is 12 amino acids long. The germline CDR1 and CDR2 sequences are LGHNA and YSLEER. The CDR3 loop reads CASSQGSDTQYF. The CDR3 bases are TGCGCCAGCAGCCAGGGGTCGGATACGCAGTATTTT.

J is TRBJ2-4 and V is TRBV21-1; the table's D gene call, TRBD2, was not cross checked with the DNA. TRBV21-1 is classified as a pseudogene. CDR3 size: 17 residues. CDR3 coding DNA: TGTGCCAGCAGTCCTACGTTACTAGCGGGCATCAAAAACATTCAGTACTTC. This translates into CASSPTLLAGIKNIQYF.

The chain joins TRBV5-6 to TRBJ1-3; weak D call: TRBD1 (5 bases). This CDR3 is built from 13 residues. CDR1 and CDR2 (germline): SGHDT, YYEEEE. The ends were cut back, 2 bases at V and 4 bases at J, with 7 bases in the middle. Here the CDR3 DNA reads TGTGCCAGCAGCTTTCAGGGCGGAAACACCATATATTTT. As protein: CASSFQGGNTIYF.

This chain uses TRBV5-1 with TRBJ2-7; D is uncertain. There are 13 residues in the CDR3. V shed 0 bases and J shed 6 bases, with 10 bases lying between them. Germline lookup yields CDR1 SGHRS and CDR2 YFSETQ. This CDR3 reads CASSLGYQSEQYF. CDR3 DNA sequence: TGCGCCAGCAGCTTGGGGTACCAGAGCGAGCAGTACTTC.

The CDR3 region is CASSPTGSEQYF. CDR3 DNA: TGTGCCAGCAGCCCGACAGGGAGCGAGCAGTACTTC. V usage is TRBV7-9 and J usage is TRBJ2-7; TRBD1 agrees at 7 bases. V lost 5 bases, J lost 6 bases, and 4 bases stayed unmatched. Germline V gene data show CDR1 as SEHNR and CDR2 as FQNEAQ (reference sequence). The CDR3 is 12 residues long.

The chain couples TRBV6-5 to TRBJ2-1; 9 nucleotides agree with TRBD2. Per the germline V gene, CDR1 is MNHEY and CDR2 is SVGAGI. CDR3 length equals 15 residues. V lost 6 bases, J lost 4 bases, and 7 bases stayed unmatched. The CDR3 reads CASSPAGGGYNEQFF. The CDR3 nucleotides read TGTGCCAGCAGCCCGGCGGGAGGGGGATACAATGAGCAGTTCTTC.

The rearrangement uses TRBV4-1 and TRBJ2-2; D gene uncertain. V shed 0 bases and J shed 3 bases, with 8 bases lying between them. Germline V CDR1 and CDR2: MGHRA, YSYEKL. The CDR3 contains 15 residues. The CDR3 loop is CASSQDGVDTGELFF. The CDR3, as DNA: TGCGCCAGCAGCCAAGATGGGGTTGACACCGGGGAGCTGTTTTTT.

The chain joins TRBV4-2 to TRBJ1-6, with TRBD1 as a possible D gene (6 bases). V dropped 1 base and J dropped 4 bases, with 11 bases sitting between them. Germline-derived CDR1 and CDR2 are LGHNA and YNFKEQ. CDR3 size: 16 residues. CDR3 nucleotide sequence: TGTGCCAGCAGCCAAGCGATGGGGGCGTATAATTCACCCCTCCACTTT. As protein: CASSQAMGAYNSPLHF.

The rearrangement links TRBV5-1 to TRBJ2-7, with 8 nucleotides matching TRBD1. The germline V gene encodes CDR1 SGHRS and CDR2 YFSETQ. The ends lost 4 bases at V and 7 bases at J; junction bases unmatched: 16. The CDR3 is 16 residues long. The CDR3 DNA is TGCGCCAGCAGCGTGACAGGGGCCGGCAAGGGGTCGGAGCAGTACTTC. It is translated as CASSVTGAGKGSEQYF.

The genes are TRBV3-1 (or the pseudogene TRBV3-2) and TRBJ2-3; D gene ambiguous. V was clipped by 3 bases and J by 8 bases, with 6 bases between them. This CDR3 has 11 amino acids. Germline assignment: CDR1 LGHDT and CDR2 YNNKEL (reference sequence). The CDR3 protein is CASSQTRTQYF. The DNA of the CDR3 is TGTGCCAGCAGCCAGACACGTACGCAGTATTTT.

The chain carries TRBV18 and TRBJ2-1; no clear D. With 2 bases removed from V and 5 bases from J, the gap between germline ends came to 7 bases. This CDR3 has 13 amino acids. CDR1 KGHSH and CDR2 LQKENI come from the germline V gene. CDR3 residues: CASSPGGHNEQFF. CDR3 DNA sequence: TGTGCCAGCTCACCAGGCGGCCACAATGAGCAGTTCTTC.

The chain joins TRBV11-2 to TRBJ1-1; 9 bases line up with TRBD1. V lost 3 bases, J lost 3 bases, and 2 bases stayed unmatched. CDR1 and CDR2 (germline): SGHAT, FQNNGV. There are 14 residues in the CDR3. CDR3 protein: CASSLTGGDTEAFF. CDR3 sequence (DNA): TGTGCCAGCAGCTTGACAGGGGGAGACACTGAAGCTTTCTTT.

The V and J genes are TRBV28 and TRBJ2-1, with 12 bases identical to TRBD2. Germline CDR1 reads MDHEN; CDR2 reads SYDVKM. The V segment lost 2 bases and the J segment 9 bases; nucleotides outside the gene matches: 8. The length of the CDR3 is 16 residues. DNA of the CDR3: TGTGCCAGCAGTTTACTAGCGGGAGGGCCTGGGGGTGAGCAGTTCTTC. This gives the protein CASSLLAGGPGGEQFF.

J is TRBJ2-1 and V is TRBV5-1, with D unresolved. The CDR3 runs 16 residues. Trimming removed 0 bases from V and 6 bases from J, with 16 bases in between. Germline assignment: CDR1 SGHRS and CDR2 YFSETQ. The CDR3 sequence: CASSLVSESRSNEQFF. The CDR3 DNA sequence: TGCGCCAGCAGCTTGGTATCCGAAAGCCGGTCCAATGAGCAGTTCTTC.

This clone was picked up a small number of times. The V gene is TRBV6-6, the J gene TRBJ1-2; D is perhaps TRBD1 (5 bases). V was trimmed by 5 bases and J by 2 bases, leaving 21 bases between them. Per germline, CDR1 MNHNY and CDR2 SVGAGI (reference sequence). The CDR3 extends over 17 amino acids. The CDR3 protein is CASSRGHVTSENYGYTF. The CDR3 DNA reads as TGTGCCAGCAGTCGGGGCCATGTTACCTCCGAGAACTATGGCTACACCTTC.

The chain combines TRBV16 with TRBJ1-5, with D uncertain. This CDR3 is 16 amino acids long. Trimming took 1 base from V and 0 from J, leaving 10 bases between them. The V gene's germline CDR1 is KGHSY and CDR2 FQNENV. CDR3 DNA: TGTGCCAGCAGCCAATTCATTTCAGATAGCAATCAGCCCCAGCATTTT. This encodes CASSQFISDSNQPQHF. Combining the CDR3 with reference TRBV16 and TRBJ1-5 gives the whole variable domain GEEVAQTPKHLVRGEGQKAKLYCAPIKGHSYVFWYQQVLKNEFKFLISFQNENVFDETGMPKERFSAKCLPNSPCSLEIQATKLEDSAVYFCASSQFISDSNQPQHFGDGTRLSIL.